The 12 T cell receptor beta chains reported below all come from one sample, sequenced in a study of control samples from healthy donors and cancer patients. Sequencing was performed with immunoSEQ multiplex PCR; in TCRdb, only in-frame clones are kept and a portion is missing. Of 15,000 to 20,000 clones detected, approximately 81% appear once; the ten largest clones hold about 29%. The sequenced sample consisted of PBMCs. The receptors were gathered from a woman in her 70s with lung cancer.

This chain connects TRBV24-1 to TRBJ2-2; 9 bases match TRBD1. V lost 4 bases, J lost 4 bases, and 6 bases stayed unmatched. Germline values: CDR1 KGHDR, CDR2 SFDVKD. This CDR3 has 16 residues. The CDR3 reads CATSDPGTGFTGELFF. The CDR3 nucleotides are TGTGCCACCAGTGACCCCGGGACAGGGTTCACCGGGGAGCTGTTTTTT.

V and J are TRBV3-1 (or the pseudogene TRBV3-2) and TRBJ1-4; 8 bases are shared with TRBD1. CDR1 and CDR2 from the germline V gene are LGHDT and YNNKEL (reference sequence). V shed 3 bases and J 1 base; nucleotides not matched to a gene: 4. This CDR3 spans 16 amino acids. The CDR3 region is CASSQSDRGTNEKLFF. The CDR3 DNA reads TGTGCCAGCAGCCAGTCAGACAGGGGAACTAATGAAAAACTGTTTTTT.

V is TRBV4-3 and J is TRBJ2-7; maybe TRBD2 (5 bases). In germline, CDR1 is LGHNA, CDR2 YSLEER. CDR3 length equals 13 residues. The ends were cut back, 4 bases at V and 3 bases at J, with 10 bases in the middle. CDR3 sequence (DNA): TGCGCCAGCAGCCCGGGAATTAACTACGAGCAGTACTTC. Amino acid sequence: CASSPGINYEQYF.

The genes are TRBV28 and TRBJ2-2, with D perhaps TRBD2 (5 bases). V was shortened by 9 bases and J by 1 base, with 9 bases between the two germline ends. The germline CDR1 and CDR2 sequences are MDHEN and SYDVKM. The CDR3 sequence is 13 residues long. As DNA, the CDR3 is TGTGCCAGTCGAGGGAAGAACACCGGGGAGCTGTTTTTT. It specifies CASRGKNTGELFF.

The chain recombines TRBV6-6 with TRBJ1-4, with a weak D call TRBD1 (6 bases). Trimming shortened V by 5 bases and J by 7 bases, and 20 bases separated the two germline ends. The CDR3 consists of 16 residues. Germline-derived CDR1 and CDR2 are MNHNY and SVGAGI (reference sequence). The CDR3 DNA reads TGTGCCAGCAGTACTGGCCCCAGGGGCCTAGGTGAAAAACTGTTTTTT. The encoded protein is CASSTGPRGLGEKLFF.

V and J are TRBV21-1 and TRBJ2-3; whether TRBD2, the table's D call, matches the DNA was not checked. TRBV21-1 is a pseudogene locus. The CDR3 consists of 16 residues. CDR3 amino acids: CASTLGTSGARDTQYF. CDR3 sequence (DNA): TGTGCCAGCACCTTAGGGACTAGCGGTGCAAGGGATACGCAGTATTTT.

The chain couples TRBV14 to TRBJ2-2; 11 positions agree with TRBD2. CDR3 size: 16 residues. Germline CDR1 and CDR2: SGHDN and FVKESK. The V gene end was trimmed by 5 bases and the J gene end by 3 bases; junction bases not matched to a gene: 5. The CDR3 DNA is TGTGCCAGCAGCTCTCTAGCGGGAGGAGACACCGGGGAGCTGTTTTTT. Protein sequence: CASSSLAGGDTGELFF.

The rearrangement links TRBV6-5 to TRBJ2-1; D is perhaps TRBD2 (7 bases). CDR1 is MNHEY, CDR2 SVGAGI, per germline. This CDR3 has 14 residues. V was trimmed by 2 bases and J by 9 bases, leaving 14 bases between them. The CDR3 region is CASSYPGGGSEQFF. CDR3 nucleotide sequence: TGTGCCAGCAGTTACCCGGGGGGCGGGTCTGAGCAGTTCTTC.

The chain carries TRBV29-1 and TRBJ2-3; D may be TRBD1 (6 bases). This CDR3 comprises 12 residues. V was pared by 8 bases and J by 2 bases, with 11 bases between. Germline V lookup: CDR1 SQVTM, CDR2 ANQGSEA. The CDR3 protein is CSSGQITDTQYF. CDR3 sequence (DNA): TGCAGCAGCGGACAGATCACAGATACGCAGTATTTT.

The chain carries TRBV6-2 or TRBV6-3 and TRBJ2-7, with D possibly matching TRBD2 (6 bases). V shed 4 bases and J shed 0 bases, with 10 bases lying between them. Germline-derived CDR1 and CDR2 are MNHEY and SVGEGT. The CDR3 is 14 residues long. CDR3 sequence (DNA): TGTGCCAGCAGTTCTTTGGGAGGCTCCTACGAGCAGTACTTC. Residues: CASSSLGGSYEQYF.

V usage is TRBV11-2 and J usage is TRBJ2-2; no reliable D call. V was shortened by 5 bases and J by 5 bases, with 12 bases between the two germline ends. CDR3 length: 14 amino acids. Per the germline V gene, CDR1 is SGHAT and CDR2 is FQNNGV. The CDR3 DNA reads as TGTGCCAGCAGCCCCAGTTTGGGGACCGGGGAGCTGTTTTTT. This translates into CASSPSLGTGELFF.

This clone was found a few times. Additional DNA sequences in this sample encode the identical CDR3. The rearrangement links TRBV28 to TRBJ1-2; D is possibly TRBD1 (6 bases). The CDR3 covers 15 residues. Trimming cost V 5 bases and J 2 bases, with 15 bases left between them. The V gene's germline CDR1 is MDHEN and CDR2 SYDVKM. The CDR3 bases are TGTGCCAGCAGTCCCCTGACCAGGGGAAACTATGGCTACACCTTC. Residues: CASSPLTRGNYGYTF.